This entry lists 21 T cell receptor beta chains sequenced from one sample in a study of blood T cell repertoires in COVID-19. Repertoires were generated with immunoSEQ multiplex PCR, while TCRdb's copy carries only in-frame clones and drops some. The data hold 200,000 to 250,000 clones, with roughly 80% observed a single time. What was sequenced was peripheral blood. The receptors were gathered from a woman aged 40 to 50 with active or convalescent COVID-19.

The genes are TRBV3-1 (or the pseudogene TRBV3-2) and TRBJ2-1; 8 bases map to TRBD2. The CDR3 is 15 residues long. Germline assignment: CDR1 LGHDT and CDR2 YNNKEL (reference sequence). V was clipped by 1 base and J by 7 bases; unmatched bases: 6. As DNA, the CDR3 is TGTGCCAGCAGCCAAGGCACACTAGCGGTGAATGAGCAGTTCTTC. Amino acids: CASSQGTLAVNEQFF.

The chain has TRBV2 and TRBJ1-2, with D possibly TRBD1 on 5 matching bases. The CDR3 is 13 residues long. From germline, CDR1 is SNHLY and CDR2 FYNNEI. Trimming removed 2 bases from V and 3 bases from J, with 7 bases in between. In DNA form, the CDR3 reads TGTGCCAGCAGTGAAAGGGGATACTATGGCTACACCTTC. Translated: CASSERGYYGYTF.

This clone turned up a few times. This chain connects TRBV29-1 to TRBJ1-5; D perhaps matches TRBD1 (6 bases). Germline CDR1 SQVTM, CDR2 ANQGSEA. Deletions cut 6 bases from V and 7 bases from J, with 19 bases between. This CDR3 contains 14 residues. The CDR3 region has the DNA TGCAGCGTCGTCAGGACAGACGATAACCAGCCCCAGCATTTT. This gives the protein CSVVRTDDNQPQHF.

The gene calls are TRBV28 and TRBJ2-1; D remains ambiguous. Trimming cost V 2 bases and J 8 bases, with 4 bases left between them. The CDR3 contains 11 residues. Germline CDR1 reads MDHEN; CDR2 reads SYDVKM. In DNA form, the CDR3 reads TGTGCCAGCAGTTTAAGCTATGAGCAGTTCTTC. Translation gives CASSLSYEQFF.

The rearrangement joins TRBV4-1 to TRBJ1-1; a possible D gene is TRBD1 (5 bases). V dropped 2 bases and J dropped 2 bases, with 12 bases sitting between them. The V gene's germline CDR1 is MGHRA and CDR2 YSYEKL. The CDR3 is made up of 15 amino acids. This chain's CDR3 is CASSQFQGTNTEAFF. CDR3 coding DNA: TGCGCCAGCAGCCAATTCCAGGGCACAAACACTGAAGCTTTCTTT.

This clone has only a few counts. The same CDR3 is also encoded by other DNA sequences in this sample. The chain links TRBV5-1 to TRBJ1-6; D is ambiguous. The germline CDR1 and CDR2 sequences are SGHRS and YFSETQ. V lost 3 bases to trimming and J lost 5 bases, with 9 bases between them. The CDR3 spans 14 residues. Written as DNA, the CDR3 is TGCGCCAGCAGCTCCCGACAAAATAATTCACCCCTCCACTTT. Its translation: CASSSRQNNSPLHF.

This chain uses TRBV5-6 with TRBJ1-5; TRBD1 matches at 8 bases. This CDR3 region has 14 residues. The germline V gene has CDR1 SGHDT and CDR2 YYEEEE. Germline trimming cut 4 bases from V and 2 bases from J; bases unmatched to any gene: 2. In DNA, the CDR3 is TGTGCCAGCAGCCGGGGACAGGGCAATCAGCCCCAGCATTTT. Translating it yields CASSRGQGNQPQHF.

CDR3 loop: CARIKPDRGYVGELFF. CDR3 bases: TGTGCCAGAATAAAACCGGACAGGGGGTATGTCGGGGAGCTGTTTTTT. This sequence joins TRBV6-4 and TRBJ2-2, with 10 bases matching TRBD1. Germline V lookup: CDR1 MRHNA, CDR2 SNTAGT. This CDR3 has 16 amino acids. Trimming cost V 9 bases and J 7 bases; bases outside gene matches: 14.

CDR3: CASSIWASGGAGGELFF. The CDR3 nucleotides are TGTGCCAGTAGTATATGGGCTAGCGGGGGGGCCGGAGGGGAGCTGTTTTTT. This chain uses TRBV19 with TRBJ2-2; 12 bases agree with TRBD2. V gave up 2 bases and J gave up 8 bases; unmatched junction bases: 9. The CDR3 contains 17 residues. CDR1 is LNHDA, CDR2 SQIVND, per germline (reference sequence).

The rearrangement joins TRBV30 to TRBJ1-2; tentative D call: TRBD1 (5 bases). With 0 bases removed from V and 4 bases from J, the gap between germline ends came to 12 bases. The CDR3 totals 14 residues. Germline loops: CDR1 GTSNPN, CDR2 SVGIG (reference sequence). CDR3 nucleotides: TGTGCCTGGAGTGTACGGGGCGGGGGCTATGGCTACACCTTC. Translation: CAWSVRGGGYGYTF. Looking up the rest from reference TRBV30 and TRBJ1-2 gives the full variable domain: SQTIHQWPATLVQPVGSPLSLECTVEGTSNPNLYWYRQAAGRGLQLLFYSVGIGQISSEVPQNLSASRPQDRQFILSSKKLLLSDSGFYLCAWSVRGGGYGYTFGSGTRLTVV.

The rearrangement links TRBV11-3 to TRBJ2-3; the match to TRBD2 covers 9 bases. This CDR3 has 17 residues. Unmatched junction bases numbered 12, after V lost 2 bases and J lost 6 bases. The V gene's germline CDR1 is SGHNT and CDR2 YENEEA. In DNA, the CDR3 is TGTGCCAGCAGCTTATCTAGCGGGACCCCATTTCCTGATACGCAGTATTTT. Translation: CASSLSSGTPFPDTQYF.

This clone has more than one count but fewer than ten. V gene TRBV15 combines with J gene TRBJ1-2; possible D gene TRBD1, 5 bases. From germline, CDR1 is LNHNV and CDR2 YYDKDF (reference sequence). CDR3 size: 15 residues. V lost 0 bases to trimming and J lost 8 bases, with 16 bases between them. The DNA of the CDR3 is TGTGCCACCAGCAGAGATATGGACACCCTACGGGGCTACACCTTC. Translation: CATSRDMDTLRGYTF. The variable domain in full, completed from reference TRBV15 and TRBJ1-2, reads DAMVIQNPRYQVTQFGKPVTLSCSQTLNHNVMYWYQQKSSQAPKLLFHYYDKDFNNEADTPDNFQSRRPNTSFCFLDIRSPGLGDTAMYLCATSRDMDTLRGYTFGSGTRLTVV.

The chain recombines TRBV19 with TRBJ2-1; 7 nucleotides match TRBD1. The length of the CDR3 is 16 residues. Germline-derived CDR1 and CDR2 are LNHDA and SQIVND (reference sequence). Trimming cost V 5 bases and J 0 bases; bases outside gene matches: 7. CDR3 in amino acids: CASSPPDRHSYNEQFF. The CDR3 region has the DNA TGTGCCAGTAGTCCCCCGGACAGGCACTCCTACAATGAGCAGTTCTTC.

The chain is built from TRBV5-1 and TRBJ1-6, with 7 bases lining up with TRBD1. Per germline, CDR1 SGHRS and CDR2 YFSETQ. V was pared by 4 bases and J by 9 bases, with 10 bases of the junction left unmatched. The CDR3 loop spans 15 amino acids. CDR3 sequence reads: CASSTGQAMSSPLHF. Written as DNA, the CDR3 is TGCGCCAGCAGCACCGGACAGGCTATGAGTTCACCCCTCCACTTT. The complete variable domain, with remaining parts taken from reference TRBV5-1 and TRBJ1-6, reads KAGVTQTPRYLIKTRGQQVTLSCSPISGHRSVSWYQQTPGQGLQFLFEYFSETQRNKGNFPGRFSGRQFSNSRSEMNVSTLELGDSALYLCASSTGQAMSSPLHFGNGTRLTVT.

This chain links TRBV9 with TRBJ2-3; D may be TRBD1 (5 bases). Trimming took off 0 bases at V and 8 bases at J, with 16 bases between the two ends. The CDR3 contains 15 residues. CDR1 is SGDLS, CDR2 YYNGEE, per germline. The CDR3 region has the DNA TGTGCCAGCAGCGTAGCTTCGACTCCTGACAGTACGCAGTATTTT. Translation gives CASSVASTPDSTQYF.

CDR3 sequence (DNA): TGTGCCAGCAGCCCCCAGCCCCGGACAGGGAAAGGCTACGAGCAGTACTTC. As protein: CASSPQPRTGKGYEQYF. The chain carries TRBV5-4 and TRBJ2-7; TRBD1 matches 8 bases. CDR1 is SGHNT and CDR2 is YYREEE in the germline V gene (reference sequence). Unmatched junction bases numbered 15, after V lost 4 bases and J lost 3 bases. The CDR3 runs to 17 residues.

The CDR3 bases are TGTGCCAGCAGCTTAGGGCAGGCAGTCTATGGCTACACCTTC. Protein: CASSLGQAVYGYTF. The chain joins TRBV11-2 to TRBJ1-2, with D unresolved. Germline CDR1 is SGHAT and CDR2 is FQNNGV. This CDR3 has 14 residues. Deletions cut 1 base from V and 4 bases from J, with 10 bases between.

The rearrangement links TRBV25-1 to TRBJ1-4, with D possibly matching TRBD1 (6 bases). The germline CDR1 and CDR2 sequences are MGHDK and SYGVNS. The V end lost 8 bases, the J end lost 3 bases, and 13 bases lay between the germline ends. The CDR3 covers 14 residues. Here the CDR3 reads CASGGDTPNEKLFF. CDR3 in DNA: TGTGCCAGCGGGGGGGACACCCCTAATGAAAAACTGTTTTTT.

This clone was seen only once. The rearrangement uses TRBV6-5 and TRBJ1-1, with TRBD1 matching 8 bases. The CDR3 covers 15 residues. Germline CDR1 reads MNHEY; CDR2 reads SVGAGI. Trimming at V came to 6 bases and at J to 4 bases, leaving 10 bases not matched to a gene. CDR3 residues: CASRRSQGGRTEAFF. In DNA, the CDR3 is TGTGCCAGCAGACGATCACAGGGGGGACGCACTGAAGCTTTCTTT.

The chain is built from TRBV28 and TRBJ2-7, with 9 bases identical to TRBD1. CDR1 MDHEN and CDR2 SYDVKM come from the germline V gene. CDR3 length: 15 residues. The trim removed 5 bases at V and 6 bases at J, leaving 11 bases unmatched. The CDR3: CASSPLTGGEGEQYF. The CDR3 DNA reads as TGTGCCAGCAGTCCTTTGACAGGGGGAGAGGGCGAGCAGTACTTC.

This chain joins TRBV12-3 or TRBV12-4 and TRBJ2-4; 9 bases map to TRBD1. This CDR3 spans 13 amino acids. V lost 6 bases and J lost 5; bases outside the gene matches: 2. Here the CDR3 DNA reads TGTGCCAGCAGCTGGGACAGGGAAAACATTCAGTACTTC. Its translation is CASSWDRENIQYF.